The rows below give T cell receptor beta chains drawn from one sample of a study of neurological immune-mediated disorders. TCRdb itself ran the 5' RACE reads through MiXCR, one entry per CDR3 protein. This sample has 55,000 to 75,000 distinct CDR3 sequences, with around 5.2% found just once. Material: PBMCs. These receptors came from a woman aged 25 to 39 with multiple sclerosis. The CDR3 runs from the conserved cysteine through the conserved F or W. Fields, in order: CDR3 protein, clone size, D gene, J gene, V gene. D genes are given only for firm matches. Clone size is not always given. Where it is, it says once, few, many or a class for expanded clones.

CDR3 protein: CSAETRTLSTTDTQYF; clone size: many; D gene: .; J gene: TRBJ2-3; V gene: TRBV29-1
CDR3 protein: CASSFFEYPGELFF; clone size: .; D gene: .; J gene: TRBJ2-2; V gene: TRBV5-5
CDR3 protein: CASSHLGPQETQYF; clone size: many; D gene: .; J gene: TRBJ2-5; V gene: TRBV3-1
CDR3 protein: CASSLGESSYNEQFF; clone size: many; D gene: .; J gene: TRBJ2-1; V gene: TRBV12-3/TRBV12-4
CDR3 protein: CASSALRDEGNSPLHF; clone size: many; D gene: .; J gene: TRBJ1-6; V gene: TRBV5-1
CDR3 protein: CASSWSVYTDTQYF; clone size: many; D gene: .; J gene: TRBJ2-3; V gene: TRBV5-1
CDR3 protein: CASSQFTTESYGYTF; clone size: .; D gene: .; J gene: TRBJ1-2; V gene: TRBV3-1
CDR3 protein: CASSDRTGGLTDTQYF; clone size: many; D gene: TRBD1; J gene: TRBJ2-3; V gene: TRBV7-2
CDR3 protein: CASSLTERDQYF; clone size: many; D gene: .; J gene: TRBJ2-7; V gene: TRBV6-6
CDR3 protein: CSARRMGRDQFF; clone size: few; D gene: TRBD2; J gene: TRBJ2-1; V gene: TRBV20-1
CDR3 protein: CASSPSTRKLFF; clone size: .; D gene: .; J gene: TRBJ1-4; V gene: TRBV18
CDR3 protein: CASSLNYDTWRTFGEKLFF; clone size: many; D gene: .; J gene: TRBJ1-4; V gene: TRBV7-9
CDR3 protein: CATNQQGPHEQFF; clone size: .; D gene: TRBD1; J gene: TRBJ2-1; V gene: TRBV28
CDR3 protein: CASSTGTANTGELFF; clone size: many; D gene: TRBD1; J gene: TRBJ2-2; V gene: TRBV28
CDR3 protein: CASSLRGPENSPLHF; clone size: many; D gene: .; J gene: TRBJ1-6; V gene: TRBV5-5
CDR3 protein: CASSLGQAANQPQHF; clone size: few; D gene: .; J gene: TRBJ1-5; V gene: TRBV5-6
CDR3 protein: CSARRMQNQPQNF; clone size: many; D gene: .; J gene: TRBJ1-5; V gene: TRBV20-1
CDR3 protein: CSAPTTSGGPYNEQFF; clone size: many; D gene: TRBD2; J gene: TRBJ2-1; V gene: TRBV20-1
CDR3 protein: CSVEKAHTIYF; clone size: many; D gene: .; J gene: TRBJ1-3; V gene: TRBV29-1
CDR3 protein: CASSFTLSTGELFF; clone size: many; D gene: .; J gene: TRBJ2-2; V gene: TRBV7-2
CDR3 protein: CASRIQGGGGELFF; clone size: many; D gene: TRBD1; J gene: TRBJ2-2; V gene: TRBV6-5
CDR3 protein: CASSYPTSDRTQYF; clone size: many; D gene: .; J gene: TRBJ2-3; V gene: TRBV5-1
CDR3 protein: CASLSDSQETQYF; clone size: many; D gene: .; J gene: TRBJ2-5; V gene: TRBV28
CDR3 protein: CASSSFPVAGQYF; clone size: many; D gene: .; J gene: TRBJ2-7; V gene: TRBV28
CDR3 protein: CSARDMGGWEQYF; clone size: many; D gene: TRBD2; J gene: TRBJ2-7; V gene: TRBV20-1
CDR3 protein: CASSLRFGGSANTEAFF; clone size: many; D gene: .; J gene: TRBJ1-1; V gene: TRBV7-8
CDR3 protein: CSALSKGYEQYF; clone size: .; D gene: .; J gene: TRBJ2-7; V gene: TRBV20-1
CDR3 protein: CSALHIFQETQYF; clone size: many; D gene: .; J gene: TRBJ2-5; V gene: TRBV20-1
CDR3 protein: CASSFLTGGIEEETQYF; clone size: many; D gene: TRBD1; J gene: TRBJ2-5; V gene: TRBV5-1
CDR3 protein: CSASLPVGTDTQYF; clone size: many; D gene: .; J gene: TRBJ2-3; V gene: TRBV20-1
CDR3 protein: CASSLTGARGEQYF; clone size: many; D gene: .; J gene: TRBJ2-7; V gene: TRBV5-1
CDR3 protein: CSARRPGTPNTEAFF; clone size: many; D gene: .; J gene: TRBJ1-1; V gene: TRBV20-1
CDR3 protein: CASTDRGPRVDEQFF; clone size: many; D gene: .; J gene: TRBJ2-1; V gene: TRBV6-5
CDR3 protein: CASSLTSGRSTDTQYF; clone size: many; D gene: TRBD2; J gene: TRBJ2-3; V gene: TRBV7-9
CDR3 protein: CASSLATGELTDTQYF; clone size: many; D gene: TRBD1; J gene: TRBJ2-3; V gene: TRBV5-6
CDR3 protein: CTTGQGYGYTF; clone size: medium-sized; D gene: TRBD1; J gene: TRBJ1-2; V gene: TRBV20-1
CDR3 protein: CASSYSPSGQTSTDTQYF; clone size: many; D gene: .; J gene: TRBJ2-3; V gene: TRBV6-5
CDR3 protein: CSARERTGELFF; clone size: .; D gene: .; J gene: TRBJ2-2; V gene: TRBV20-1
CDR3 protein: CSVEEGETGDSYEQYF; clone size: many; D gene: .; J gene: TRBJ2-7; V gene: TRBV29-1
CDR3 protein: CASSLVYLAKSTDTQYF; clone size: many; D gene: .; J gene: TRBJ2-3; V gene: TRBV7-9
CDR3 protein: CASRQTYSNQPQNF; clone size: few; D gene: .; J gene: TRBJ1-5; V gene: TRBV28
CDR3 protein: CATSRGYSLNQPQHF; clone size: many; D gene: .; J gene: TRBJ1-5; V gene: TRBV15
CDR3 protein: CSASDPQGAKDEQFF; clone size: many; D gene: TRBD1; J gene: TRBJ2-1; V gene: TRBV20-1
CDR3 protein: CASSLEGPSGAFF; clone size: many; D gene: .; J gene: TRBJ1-1; V gene: TRBV5-1